The T cell receptor (beta chain) under discussion was sequenced for a study of T cells in Graves' hyperthyroidism and ophthalmopathy. Authors of the study amplified TCR beta CDR3 regions from RNA transcripts. The HTBI primer set served for first-round RT-PCR of the TCR CDR3. MiXCR, applied by TCRdb to the multiplex PCR reads, yields one record per CDR3 protein. In the table there are under 250,000 distinct CDR3 sequences, roughly 17% of which are singletons. This clonotype has just a few counts. Its antigen remains unidentified. An end of the junction differs from the germline gene, which may be a read error. Across 18 months, stable Graves' hyperthyroidism was marked by no progression to ophthalmopathy. In making diagnoses, clinical symptoms, serum thyroxine and TRAb, thyroid ultrasound and orbital computed tomography were all used. Whole-study results and caveats: A 13 V-J signature model discriminated ophthalmopathy versus stable hyperthyroidism. Blood also held most thyroid clonotypes expanded beyond 0.001.

Germline CDR1 reads LGHDT; CDR2 reads YNNKEL (reference sequence). The CDR3 extends over 16 amino acids. The chain uses TRBV3-1 and TRBJ1-2; TRBD1 matches at 8 bases. The sequence was collected from a man between 50 and 59 years old with Graves' hyperthyroidism. Material for sequencing was blood. The CDR3 DNA reads TGTGCCAACAGCCCGAGGACAGGGCGAACATTATATGGCTACACCTTC. Amino acid sequence: CANSPRTGRTLYGYTF.